This T cell receptor beta chain derives from a study of CD8+CD57+ T cells in acquired aplastic anemia. Turning to the study itself: Sorted cells (CD4+ and CD8+) yielded DNA amounts that averaged roughly 3.2 ug. Approximately 10 million reads were obtained on average for healthy donor CD4+ cells.

This clonotype was seen many times. Its specificity is not known. Study outcomes and limitations: Around 27 CD8+ CDR3 sequences occurred in both the patients and the controls.

TCR beta VDJ and CDR3 were profiled, and genomic DNA was the template. TCRdb reprocessed the reads with MiXCR, giving one entry per CDR3 protein. The sample includes 200,000 to 250,000 distinct CDR3 sequences, 30% to 35% seen only once; the top ten take 0.9% to 1.2%. CDR1 and CDR2 (germline): SGHTA, FQGNSA. After removal of 5 bases from V and 4 bases from J, the junction contained 6 bases not matched to a gene. CDR3 length: 14 amino acids. This sequence joins TRBV7-2 and TRBJ1-2, with 8 nucleotides matching TRBD1. Sequenced sample: sorted CD4+, CD8+, or CD8+CD57+ T cells (not recorded which) from PBMCs. This clonotype originated in a human donor in good health, serving as a control. In nucleotides, the CDR3 is TGTGCCAGCAGCCCCGACAGGGGTTTCTATGGCTACACCTTC. Amino acid sequence: CASSPDRGFYGYTF. Filled out from reference TRBV7-2 and TRBJ1-2, the complete variable domain reads GAGVSQSPSNKVTEKGKDVELRCDPISGHTALYWYRQSLGQGLEFLIYFQGNSAPDKSGLPSDRFSAERTGGSVSTLTIQRTQQEDSAVYLCASSPDRGFYGYTFGSGTRLTVV.